Below are 13 T cell receptor beta chains sequenced from a single sample in a study of somatic mutations in cytotoxic T cells in rheumatoid arthritis. Measured with immunoSEQ multiplex PCR; TCRdb has only the in-frame clones, and not every one. The sample holds 20,000 or so clones, over 75% seen once. Sequencing used CD8+ T cells sorted from blood. Receptors were obtained from an adult with rheumatoid arthritis.

This clone has only a few counts. V gene TRBV7-8 combines with J gene TRBJ1-3; D gene uncertain. Germline CDR1 is SGHVS and CDR2 is FQNEAQ. The length of the CDR3 is 13 residues. Trimming took 8 bases from V and 0 from J, leaving 8 bases between them. CDR3 protein: CASGFLSGNTIYF. The DNA for the CDR3 is TGTGCCAGCGGGTTTCTCTCTGGAAACACCATATATTTT.

The CDR3 spells CASSSLASTGTGSYEQYF. CDR3 nucleotide sequence: TGTGCCAGCAGCTCTTTGGCCTCTACCGGGACAGGGTCCTACGAGCAGTACTTC. The chain links TRBV27 to TRBJ2-7; 9 nucleotides align to TRBD1. There are 18 residues in the CDR3. Trimming removed 6 bases from V and 1 base from J; junction bases left unmatched: 16. Germline CDR1 is MNHEY and CDR2 is SMNVEV (reference sequence).

This chain joins TRBV7-9 and TRBJ1-1; TRBD1 aligns across 8 bases. This CDR3 has 15 residues. Trimming at V came to 3 bases and at J to 4 bases, leaving 7 bases not matched to a gene. Germline V lookup: CDR1 SEHNR, CDR2 FQNEAQ (reference sequence). CDR3 in amino acids: CASSLQQGEITEAFF. CDR3 coding DNA: TGTGCCAGCAGCTTGCAACAGGGGGAGATCACTGAAGCTTTCTTT.

The V gene is TRBV27, the J gene TRBJ2-7, with TRBD1 matching 9 bases. J lost 4 bases, V lost 3 bases, and 7 bases had no gene match. CDR3 size: 15 residues. CDR1 MNHEY and CDR2 SMNVEV come from the germline V gene (reference sequence). The CDR3 is CASSFTGQGKYEQYF. CDR3 nucleotide sequence: TGTGCCAGCAGTTTTACGGGACAGGGAAAATACGAGCAGTACTTC.

The chain couples TRBV28 to TRBJ2-7, with D maybe TRBD2 (6 bases). The CDR3 runs 15 residues. V shed 6 bases and J shed 1 base, with 16 bases lying between them. The germline CDR1 and CDR2 sequences are MDHEN and SYDVKM. In DNA form, the CDR3 reads TGTGCCAGCAGCACAAGGCGGGACGCTTCCTACGAGCAGTACTTC. This translates into CASSTRRDASYEQYF.

V is TRBV29-1 and J is TRBJ2-1, with 7 bases matching TRBD1. The CDR3 spans 15 residues. The J segment lost 11 bases and the V segment lost 7 bases, leaving 20 bases of the junction unmatched. The germline gives CDR1 SQVTM, CDR2 ANQGSEA. CDR3 bases: TGCAGCGCCCCGCTAAACGACAGGGCCCACAGTAAGCAGTTCTTC. This encodes CSAPLNDRAHSKQFF.

The gene calls are TRBV4-1 and TRBJ2-7; D unclear. V lost 1 base and J 2 bases, leaving 12 bases between the germline ends. The CDR3 spans 15 residues. Germline CDR1 reads MGHRA; CDR2 reads YSYEKL. The DNA for the CDR3 is TGCGCCAGCAGCCAAGTCGGGTCGGTCCCCTACGAGCAGTACTTC. As protein: CASSQVGSVPYEQYF.

The chain carries TRBV27 and TRBJ2-5, with D possibly TRBD2 on 6 matching bases. V lost 5 bases to trimming and J lost 2 bases, with 15 bases between them. This CDR3 comprises 15 residues. The germline gives CDR1 MNHEY, CDR2 SMNVEV (reference sequence). The CDR3 DNA sequence: TGTGCCAGCAGTCCCATTGGCGGGACTCAAGAGACCCAGTACTTC. It codes for CASSPIGGTQETQYF.

The genes are TRBV4-2 and TRBJ1-2; unclear D gene. Germline-derived CDR1 and CDR2 are LGHNA and YNFKEQ. CDR3 length: 12 residues. V was clipped by 3 bases and J by 6 bases, with 8 bases between them. Written as DNA, the CDR3 is TGTGCCAGCAGCCATCCTAAGGATGGCTACACCTTC. This gives the protein CASSHPKDGYTF.

The chain has TRBV4-2 and TRBJ2-1; 8 nucleotides align to TRBD2. Germline CDR1 LGHNA, CDR2 YNFKEQ. Germline trimming cut 1 base from V and 6 bases from J; bases unmatched to any gene: 5. CDR3 length: 15 amino acids. CDR3 sequence reads: CASSQAGGAGNEQFF. CDR3 nucleotide sequence: TGTGCCAGCAGCCAAGCCGGGGGGGCCGGCAATGAGCAGTTCTTC.

This chain links TRBV9 with TRBJ2-1; 9 bases map to TRBD2. The ends lost 3 bases at V and 4 bases at J; junction bases unmatched: 5. This CDR3 is 15 amino acids long. Per germline, CDR1 SGDLS and CDR2 YYNGEE. The CDR3 nucleotides are TGTGCCAGCAGCGAACTAGCGGGTCTTTACAATGAGCAGTTCTTC. Translation gives CASSELAGLYNEQFF.

As regards this clone: The junction does not match germline at one end; this may be a read error. The rearrangement links TRBV2 to TRBJ2-7; 12 bases are shared with TRBD2. Germline CDR1 is SNHLY and CDR2 is FYNNEI. The CDR3 is made up of 15 amino acids. The CDR3 nucleotides read TGTGCCAGCAATGAACTAGCGGGAGGTTCCTACGAGCAGTACTTC. Encoded protein: CASNELAGGSYEQYF.

The chain combines TRBV6-6 with TRBJ1-1; the D is unclear. The CDR3 sequence is 15 residues long. Germline V gene lookup returns CDR1 MNHNY and CDR2 SVGAGI (reference sequence). V shed 2 bases and J shed 5 bases, with 15 bases lying between them. The CDR3 coding sequence is TGTGCCAGCAGTTACACTCGCGGGTTCGGGACTGAAGCTTTCTTT. The encoded protein is CASSYTRGFGTEAFF.